This is a list of T cell receptor beta chains from one sample in a study of blood T cell repertoires in COVID-19. Using immunoSEQ multiplex PCR, the repertoire was profiled, and TCRdb retains in-frame clones only, with some absent. The sample holds 450,000 to 500,000 clones; roughly 88% are singletons and the top ten take approximately 3%. Sequenced input: peripheral blood. The receptors stem from a human donor in a cohort sampled during active COVID-19. Each CDR3 is given with its conserved first and last residue. The D gene is left open where the match is weak. Size is stated for part of the rows, as once, few or many counts, or as a class when the clone is expanded.

j_call	v_call	d_call	clone_size	cdr3_aa	cdr3_nt
TRBJ2-5	TRBV24-1	NA	NA	CATSDPQGPKYF	TGTGCCACCAGTGATCCACAGGGTCCGAAGTACTTC
TRBJ2-1	TRBV3-1/TRBV3-2	TRBD2	NA	CASSPSLGLAGDNEQFF	TGTGCCAGCAGCCCTAGTCTTGGACTAGCGGGAGACAATGAGCAGTTCTTC
TRBJ2-5	TRBV28	NA	few	CASSWAIGETQYF	TGTGCCAGCAGTTGGGCAATCGGAGAGACCCAGTACTTC
TRBJ2-7	TRBV27	NA	NA	CASRPGTPRTYEQYF	TGTGCCAGCAGACCCGGGACACCGAGGACCTACGAGCAGTACTTC
TRBJ2-1	TRBV6-5	TRBD2	NA	CASRPTSSVYNEQFF	TGTGCCAGCAGACCGACTAGCTCGGTTTACAATGAGCAGTTCTTC
TRBJ2-1	TRBV25-1	TRBD1	NA	CASSANRDRVYNEQFF	TGTGCCAGCAGTGCCAACCGGGACAGGGTATACAATGAGCAGTTCTTC
TRBJ2-1	TRBV7-9	TRBD2	once	CASSSPDRTIAGGNEQFF	TGTGCCAGCAGCTCCCCGGACCGGACGATAGCGGGAGGCAATGAGCAGTTCTTC
TRBJ2-7	TRBV18	TRBD2	NA	CASSQTGTSGYEQYF	TGTGCCAGCTCACAAACCGGGACTAGCGGCTACGAGCAGTACTTC
TRBJ1-1	TRBV29-1	NA	once	CSVSDTEAFF	TGCAGCGTTTCGGACACTGAAGCTTTCTTT
TRBJ1-2	TRBV28	NA	once	CASSFYPDISNYGYTF	TGTGCCAGCAGTTTTTACCCGGACATATCTAACTATGGCTACACCTTC
TRBJ1-2	TRBV19	TRBD1	NA	CASTPQGGDNYGYTF	TGTGCCAGTACCCCCCAGGGGGGCGATAACTATGGCTACACCTTC
TRBJ2-7	TRBV18	TRBD2	NA	CASSSGLALYEQYF	TGTGCCAGCTCCTCGGGACTAGCTTTGTACGAGCAGTACTTC
TRBJ1-1	TRBV5-1	NA	once	CASSLSGSNRNTEAFF	TGCGCCAGCAGCTTGAGCGGCTCCAATCGGAACACTGAAGCTTTCTTT
TRBJ1-1	TRBV6-2/TRBV6-3	NA	NA	CASSSGGLPNTEAFF	TGTGCCAGCAGTTCCGGAGGACTGCCGAACACTGAAGCTTTCTTT
TRBJ1-4	TRBV28	NA	once	CASRTGGVNQKLFF	TGTGCCAGCAGAACAGGTGGAGTGAATCAAAAACTGTTTTTT
TRBJ1-3	TRBV19	NA	NA	CASRGGGPGNTIYF	TGTGCCAGTAGAGGCGGGGGACCCGGAAACACCATATATTTT
TRBJ1-5	TRBV5-6	NA	NA	CASSSSGLQPQHF	TGTGCCAGCAGCTCGTCAGGGCTCCAGCCCCAGCATTTT
TRBJ2-7	TRBV10-3	TRBD2	few	CAIRASGPYEQYF	TGTGCCATAAGAGCTAGCGGCCCCTACGAGCAGTACTTC
TRBJ1-1	TRBV10-3	TRBD1	NA	CAISEHRGIPEAFF	TGTGCCATCAGTGAACACAGGGGGATCCCTGAAGCTTTCTTT
TRBJ1-2	TRBV29-1	TRBD1	once	CSVRSDRGHGYTF	TGCAGCGTGCGCTCGGACAGGGGGCATGGCTACACCTTC
TRBJ2-3	TRBV11-2	NA	NA	CASSSQGWGSDTQYF	TGTGCCAGCAGCTCTCAGGGTTGGGGTTCAGATACGCAGTATTTT
TRBJ2-7	TRBV11-1	TRBD2	once	CASSPFAGGRYEQYF	TGTGCCAGCAGCCCCTTCGCGGGAGGGAGATACGAGCAGTACTTC
TRBJ2-7	TRBV27	TRBD1	NA	CASSSGQGLHEQYF	TGTGCCAGCAGTTCGGGACAGGGCCTCCACGAGCAGTACTTC
TRBJ2-1	TRBV5-5	TRBD2	NA	CASSSQPGLAGEGSEQFF	TGTGCCAGCAGCTCCCAGCCAGGACTAGCGGGAGAAGGGAGTGAGCAGTTCTTC
TRBJ2-1	TRBV7-2	NA	NA	CASSLRVRDEQFF	TGTGCCAGCAGCTTAAGGGTGAGGGATGAGCAGTTCTTC
TRBJ1-5	TRBV27	NA	NA	CASSPAGGAWWSQHF	TGTGCCAGCAGTCCGGCGGGGGGCGCATGGTGGTCCCAGCATTTT
TRBJ2-2	TRBV27	TRBD1	few	CASSPTGQGNTGELFF	TGTGCCAGCAGCCCAACGGGACAGGGAAACACCGGGGAGCTGTTTTTT
TRBJ2-7	TRBV7-2	TRBD2	once	CASSLLGGRLAAQYF	TGTGCCAGCAGCTTACTTGGGGGTCGACTAGCGGCGCAGTACTTC
TRBJ2-2	TRBV9	TRBD2	NA	CASSPSGRDTGELFF	TGTGCCAGCAGCCCAAGCGGGAGGGACACCGGGGAGCTGTTTTTT
TRBJ2-1	TRBV7-9	TRBD1	NA	CASSVGGQINEQFF	TGTGCCAGCAGCGTAGGGGGACAGATCAATGAGCAGTTCTTC
TRBJ2-2	TRBV18	NA	NA	CASSPRQDSSGELFF	TGTGCCAGCTCACCCAGACAGGATTCTTCCGGGGAGCTGTTTTTT
TRBJ1-6	TRBV7-9	NA	NA	CASSGGPGLRDSPLHF	TGTGCCAGCTCCGGGGGTCCGGGCCTCCGAGACTCACCCCTCCACTTT